This is a list of T cell receptor beta chains from one sample in a study of blood T cell repertoires in COVID-19. The assay was immunoSEQ multiplex PCR, and TCRdb's table has in-frame clones only and misses some. The table lists about 160,000 clones, about 81% of them singletons. Sequenced material: peripheral blood. These receptors all come from a human donor in a cohort sampled during active COVID-19. Each CDR3 is given with its conserved first and last residue. Fields, in order: J gene, D gene, V gene, clone size, CDR3 DNA, CDR3 protein. The D gene is left open where the match is weak. Some rows mark clone size as missing; the rest say once, few, many or name a class of expanded clone.

J gene: TRBJ2-1
D gene: TRBD1
V gene: TRBV2
clone size: few
CDR3 DNA: TGTGCCAGCAGTATCTCAGGGGGAAACAATGAGCAGTTCTTC
CDR3 protein: CASSISGGNNEQFF

J gene: TRBJ2-7
D gene: TRBD2
V gene: TRBV4-3
clone size: few
CDR3 DNA: TGCGCCAGCAGCCAAGGTGCTAGCGGGAGGTACGAGCAGTACTTC
CDR3 protein: CASSQGASGRYEQYF

J gene: TRBJ1-5
D gene: TRBD1
V gene: TRBV28
clone size: -
CDR3 DNA: TGTGCCAGCGGACTGGGACAGGGCGGTCGGGGAGATCAGCCCCAGCATTTT
CDR3 protein: CASGLGQGGRGDQPQHF

J gene: TRBJ2-1
D gene: TRBD1
V gene: TRBV5-1
clone size: -
CDR3 DNA: TGCGCCAGCAGCTTTCCCGGACAGGACAATGAGCAGTTCTTC
CDR3 protein: CASSFPGQDNEQFF

J gene: TRBJ2-2
D gene: -
V gene: TRBV4-3
clone size: -
CDR3 DNA: TGCGCCAGCAGCCAAGATAGGCTCGGGACTTCCACCGGGGAGCTGTTTTTT
CDR3 protein: CASSQDRLGTSTGELFF

J gene: TRBJ1-3
D gene: -
V gene: TRBV9
clone size: -
CDR3 DNA: TGTGCCAGCAGCGTAGAGGACCTTTATGGTGGGGCGGCCTCTGGAAACACCATATATTTT
CDR3 protein: CASSVEDLYGGAASGNTIYF

J gene: TRBJ2-5
D gene: -
V gene: TRBV11-2
clone size: few
CDR3 DNA: TGTGCCAGCAGTAACGGGGGAGTTGAGACCCAGTACTTC
CDR3 protein: CASSNGGVETQYF

J gene: TRBJ2-2
D gene: -
V gene: TRBV7-9
clone size: -
CDR3 DNA: TGTGCCAGCAGCCCCCCAGGGGTTAGCACCGGGGAGCTGTTTTTT
CDR3 protein: CASSPPGVSTGELFF

J gene: TRBJ1-4
D gene: -
V gene: TRBV14
clone size: -
CDR3 DNA: TGTGCCAGCAGCGCGAAAGTCGGAAAACTGTTTTTT
CDR3 protein: CASSAKVGKLFF

J gene: TRBJ2-7
D gene: TRBD1
V gene: TRBV15
clone size: once
CDR3 DNA: TGTGCCACCAGCAGAAATACAGGGGGAGGATACGAGCAGTACTTC
CDR3 protein: CATSRNTGGGYEQYF

J gene: TRBJ2-4
D gene: TRBD2
V gene: TRBV6-2/TRBV6-3
clone size: once
CDR3 DNA: TGTGCCAGCAGCCGGACTAGCGGGGGGGCAGGCATTCAGTACTTC
CDR3 protein: CASSRTSGGAGIQYF

J gene: TRBJ2-7
D gene: -
V gene: TRBV9
clone size: -
CDR3 DNA: TGTGCCAGCAGCGTTGGTCCCGGTGAGTCCTACGAGCAGTACTTC
CDR3 protein: CASSVGPGESYEQYF

J gene: TRBJ1-1
D gene: TRBD1
V gene: TRBV28
clone size: -
CDR3 DNA: TGTGCCAGCAGCATCAGGGGGCGAACTGAAGCTTTCTTT
CDR3 protein: CASSIRGRTEAFF

J gene: TRBJ2-1
D gene: TRBD2
V gene: TRBV6-6
clone size: -
CDR3 DNA: TGTGCCAGCAGTAGCGGGACTTACTACAATGAGCAGTTCTTC
CDR3 protein: CASSSGTYYNEQFF

J gene: TRBJ2-2
D gene: -
V gene: TRBV11-3
clone size: -
CDR3 DNA: TGTGCCAGCAGCCTAGCGGGACAGGGTATCGCCGGGGAGCTGTTTTTT
CDR3 protein: CASSLAGQGIAGELFF

J gene: TRBJ1-3
D gene: TRBD1
V gene: TRBV7-2
clone size: -
CDR3 DNA: TGTGCCAGCAGCCTATACGGACAGGGCTCTGGAAACACCATATATTTT
CDR3 protein: CASSLYGQGSGNTIYF

J gene: TRBJ2-7
D gene: TRBD2
V gene: TRBV7-6
clone size: -
CDR3 DNA: TGTGCCAGCAGCTTACGTTCGGGAGGGAAGACCTACGAGCAGTACTTC
CDR3 protein: CASSLRSGGKTYEQYF

J gene: TRBJ1-1
D gene: TRBD1
V gene: TRBV19
clone size: few
CDR3 DNA: TGTGCCAGTAGTATAAGGACAGGGGTGTTTTCGGCTTTCTTT
CDR3 protein: CASSIRTGVFSAFF

J gene: TRBJ2-7
D gene: TRBD2
V gene: TRBV29-1
clone size: -
CDR3 DNA: TGCAGCGTATGGCGGGAGCGCGAGCAGTACTTC
CDR3 protein: CSVWREREQYF

J gene: TRBJ2-1
D gene: TRBD2
V gene: TRBV7-2
clone size: -
CDR3 DNA: TGTGCCAGCAGCCGCGACAGACTAGCGGGAGTAGCTGAGCAGTTCTTC
CDR3 protein: CASSRDRLAGVAEQFF

J gene: TRBJ2-7
D gene: -
V gene: TRBV5-1
clone size: once
CDR3 DNA: TGCGCCAGCAGCTGGGGGGTGGGACGGTACTCCTACGAGCAGTACTTC
CDR3 protein: CASSWGVGRYSYEQYF

J gene: TRBJ2-1
D gene: TRBD2
V gene: TRBV7-9
clone size: -
CDR3 DNA: TGTGCCAGCAGCTCCCCGGGGACTAGCTTAAATGAGCAGTTCTTC
CDR3 protein: CASSSPGTSLNEQFF

J gene: TRBJ2-2
D gene: -
V gene: TRBV5-1
clone size: -
CDR3 DNA: TGCGCCAGCAGCGGCGACATCGGATACACCGGGGAGCTGTTTTTT
CDR3 protein: CASSGDIGYTGELFF

J gene: TRBJ1-2
D gene: TRBD1
V gene: TRBV4-3
clone size: -
CDR3 DNA: TGCGCCAGCAGCCACCCGGGACAGTATGGCTACACCTTC
CDR3 protein: CASSHPGQYGYTF

J gene: TRBJ1-1
D gene: TRBD1
V gene: TRBV27
clone size: few
CDR3 DNA: TGTGCCAGCAGTCTCCGGACAGGGGGGAACACTGAAGCTTTCTTT
CDR3 protein: CASSLRTGGNTEAFF

J gene: TRBJ1-3
D gene: -
V gene: TRBV15
clone size: -
CDR3 DNA: TGTGCCACCAGCAGAGATACCACTTCTGGAAACACCATATATTTT
CDR3 protein: CATSRDTTSGNTIYF

J gene: TRBJ1-1
D gene: TRBD1
V gene: TRBV3-1/TRBV3-2
clone size: -
CDR3 DNA: TGTGCCAGCAGCCTTCGGACAGGGGGGGCCACTGAAGCTTTCTTT
CDR3 protein: CASSLRTGGATEAFF

J gene: TRBJ2-1
D gene: TRBD2
V gene: TRBV7-2
clone size: -
CDR3 DNA: TGTGCCAGCAGCCCGCGGGGGGGCCTGTCCAATGAGCAGTTCTTC
CDR3 protein: CASSPRGGLSNEQFF

J gene: TRBJ2-1
D gene: -
V gene: TRBV2
clone size: -
CDR3 DNA: TGTGCCAGCCTGGAGTCCGCTAATGAGCAGTTCTTC
CDR3 protein: CASLESANEQFF

J gene: TRBJ1-5
D gene: -
V gene: TRBV19
clone size: medium-sized
CDR3 DNA: TGTGCCACGCAGATTTTCGGGGGGATCACCAATCAGCCCCAGCATTTT
CDR3 protein: CATQIFGGITNQPQHF

J gene: TRBJ2-5
D gene: -
V gene: TRBV28
clone size: -
CDR3 DNA: TGTGCCAGCAGTCTTACCCTCACAGGGATTGGAGAGACCCAGTACTTC
CDR3 protein: CASSLTLTGIGETQYF

J gene: TRBJ2-7
D gene: -
V gene: TRBV25-1
clone size: once
CDR3 DNA: TGTGCCAGCAGTGACCCCGGGACATCCGCCTACGAGCAGTACTTC
CDR3 protein: CASSDPGTSAYEQYF

J gene: TRBJ1-1
D gene: -
V gene: TRBV5-6
clone size: -
CDR3 DNA: TGTGCCAGCAGCTTTCAGGCCGAAACTGAAGCTTTCTTT
CDR3 protein: CASSFQAETEAFF

J gene: TRBJ1-1
D gene: -
V gene: TRBV7-9
clone size: -
CDR3 DNA: TGTGCCAGCAGACCGTTGACGGGTAAGGTTTTCACTGAAGCTTTCTTT
CDR3 protein: CASRPLTGKVFTEAFF

J gene: TRBJ1-2
D gene: TRBD1
V gene: TRBV5-5
clone size: -
CDR3 DNA: TGTGCCAGCAGCTTGGGACAGGGGCCTGGCTACACCTTC
CDR3 protein: CASSLGQGPGYTF

J gene: TRBJ2-2
D gene: -
V gene: TRBV4-2
clone size: -
CDR3 DNA: TGTGCCAGCAGCCCCCCGGAGGTGGGAGCGGGCACCGGGGAGCTGTTTTTT
CDR3 protein: CASSPPEVGAGTGELFF

J gene: TRBJ2-7
D gene: -
V gene: TRBV27
clone size: -
CDR3 DNA: TGTGCCAGCAGTTTAGAGGGATGGTACGAGCAGTACTTC
CDR3 protein: CASSLEGWYEQYF

J gene: TRBJ2-1
D gene: -
V gene: TRBV4-3
clone size: -
CDR3 DNA: TGCGCCAGCAGCCAAGCACCCGGGTCGGTGCATGAGCAGTTCTTC
CDR3 protein: CASSQAPGSVHEQFF

J gene: TRBJ2-1
D gene: TRBD2
V gene: TRBV20-1
clone size: few
CDR3 DNA: TGCAGTGCTAGTCTGGCGGGGGGGCGGGAGCAGTTCTTC
CDR3 protein: CSASLAGGREQFF

J gene: TRBJ2-5
D gene: -
V gene: TRBV7-9
clone size: -
CDR3 DNA: TGTGCCAGCAGCTTAGCGCCGGGGGGCTTACAAGAGACCCAGTACTTC
CDR3 protein: CASSLAPGGLQETQYF

J gene: TRBJ2-7
D gene: -
V gene: TRBV7-9
clone size: once
CDR3 DNA: TGTGCCAGCAGCCCACCCATGGGGCCCGAGCAGTACTTC
CDR3 protein: CASSPPMGPEQYF

J gene: TRBJ2-4
D gene: TRBD2
V gene: TRBV5-5
clone size: -
CDR3 DNA: TGTGCCAGCAGACTGACTAGCCAGCTCCACATTCAGTACTTC
CDR3 protein: CASRLTSQLHIQYF

J gene: TRBJ1-2
D gene: -
V gene: TRBV28
clone size: -
CDR3 DNA: TGTGCCAGCTTGCCAGGACAATATGGCTACACCTTC
CDR3 protein: CASLPGQYGYTF

J gene: TRBJ1-5
D gene: TRBD1
V gene: TRBV19
clone size: -
CDR3 DNA: TGTGCCAGTAGTGACAGGGGCGGGCAGCCCCAGCATTTT
CDR3 protein: CASSDRGGQPQHF